This T cell receptor beta chain was documented in a study of Graves' ophthalmopathy and Graves' hyperthyroidism. Where ophthalmopathy was present, donors had moderate-to-severe activity, CAS ≥3, NOSPECS ≥4 and duration under 3 months. Exclusion criteria comprised other autoimmune diseases, uncontrolled infections, pregnancy or lactation in patients. V shed 6 bases and J 3 bases; nucleotides not matched to a gene: 8. The CDR3 has 17 amino acids. A remark on this clonotype: Its antigen is currently unknown.

The study, taken as a whole, reports: A 13-signature model separated ophthalmopathy from stable hyperthyroidism, roughly 86% sensitivity, 80% to 83% specificity. The model achieved 55% to 71% sensitivity and approximately 74% specificity for ophthalmopathy progression.

Amplification of TCR beta CDR3 regions used RNA transcripts. First-round RT-PCR relied on HTBI primers, and a second-round multiplex PCR came next. TCRdb reprocessed the multiplex PCR reads with MiXCR, giving one entry per CDR3 protein. The table includes about 700,000 distinct CDR3 sequences, 35% to 50% detected once. The receptor was isolated from an adult man with Graves' ophthalmopathy. The source material was peripheral blood. The chain carries TRBV12-3 or TRBV12-4 and TRBJ2-2; 12 nucleotides agree with TRBD2. The CDR3, as DNA: TGTGCCAGCAGCCCCCGACTAGCGGGGGTTTACACCGGGGAGCTGTTTTTT. Its protein product is CASSPRLAGVYTGELFF.